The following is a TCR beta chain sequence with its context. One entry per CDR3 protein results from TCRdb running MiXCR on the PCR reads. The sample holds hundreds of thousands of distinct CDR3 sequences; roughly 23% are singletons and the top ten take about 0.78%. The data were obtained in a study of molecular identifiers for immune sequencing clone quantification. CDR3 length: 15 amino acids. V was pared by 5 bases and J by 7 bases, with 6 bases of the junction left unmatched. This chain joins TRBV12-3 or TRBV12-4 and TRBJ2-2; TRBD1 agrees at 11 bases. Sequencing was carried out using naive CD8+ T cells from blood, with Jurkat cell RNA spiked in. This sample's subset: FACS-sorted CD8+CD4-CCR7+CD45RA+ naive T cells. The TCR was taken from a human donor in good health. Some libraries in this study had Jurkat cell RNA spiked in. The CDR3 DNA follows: TGTGCCAGCAGTCCTTGGGACAGGGGGATCGGGGAGCTGTTTTTT. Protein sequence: CASSPWDRGIGELFF.